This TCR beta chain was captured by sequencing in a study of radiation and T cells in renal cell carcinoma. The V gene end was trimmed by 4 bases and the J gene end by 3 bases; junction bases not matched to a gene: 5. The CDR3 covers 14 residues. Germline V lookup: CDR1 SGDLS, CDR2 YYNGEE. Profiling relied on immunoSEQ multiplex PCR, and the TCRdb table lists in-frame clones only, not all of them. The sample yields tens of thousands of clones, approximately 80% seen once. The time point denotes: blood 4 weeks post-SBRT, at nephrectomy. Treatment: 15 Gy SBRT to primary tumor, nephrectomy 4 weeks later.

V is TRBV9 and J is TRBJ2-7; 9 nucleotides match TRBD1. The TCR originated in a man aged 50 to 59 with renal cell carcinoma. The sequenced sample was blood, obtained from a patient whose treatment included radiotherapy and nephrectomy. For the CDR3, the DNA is TGTGCCAGCAGCCTAGGACAGGGGAGCTACGAGCAGTACTTC. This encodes CASSLGQGSYEQYF. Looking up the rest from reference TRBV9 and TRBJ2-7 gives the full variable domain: DSGVTQTPKHLITATGQRVTLRCSPRSGDLSVYWYQQSLDQGLQFLIQYYNGEERAKGNILERFSAQQFPDLHSELNLSSLELGDSALYFCASSLGQGSYEQYFGPGTRLTVT.